Sequencing of this T cell receptor beta chain was carried out in a study of cytomegalovirus exposure and HLA in healthy donors. The PCR was carried out with 60 Vbeta primers and 13 Jbeta primers. Clones were sequenced by immunoSEQ multiplex PCR, and TCRdb holds only the in-frame ones, with some missing. The sample has about 150,000 clones, around 72% seen once. Concerning this clone: No antigen is known for it.

General study points: HLA alleles were associated with fewer than 20,000 TCR beta sequences in a later analysis at 0.05 false discovery rate. In all likelihood, a cluster of highly shared sequence variants was a sequencing artifact. Later analysis indicated greater clonal expansion among HLA-associated TCR beta chains than among equally common other chains.

The sequenced sample consisted of PBMCs. This TCR was recovered from a man aged 50-59 years in good health and CMV-seropositive.

Written as DNA, the CDR3 is TGCAGCGTGACTATGTTTCCCTACGAGCAGTACTTC. Protein sequence: CSVTMFPYEQYF. V is TRBV29-1 and J is TRBJ2-7; possible D gene TRBD2, 5 bases. CDR3 length equals 12 residues. The V gene's germline CDR1 is SQVTM and CDR2 ANQGSEA. V was cut by 6 bases and J by 2 bases, with 11 bases left in between.